These T cell receptor beta chains were read from a single sample in a study of blood T cells in healthy people across ages. TCRdb re-called the 5' RACE reads with MiXCR, one entry per CDR3 protein. The sample yields 920,000 or so distinct CDR3 sequences, roughly 45% seen once. Material for sequencing was blood. The origin of the receptors is a woman aged 55-69 years in good health. Each CDR3 is given with its conserved first and last residue. D genes are given only for firm matches. A row's size may be missing; if present it is once, few, many or a size class.

j_gene	abundance	d_gene	v_gene	len	CDR3nt	CDR3aa
TRBJ2-5	.	.	TRBV27	14	TGTGCCAGCAGTTTATACGCGACCCAAGAGACCCAGTACTTC	CASSLYATQETQYF
TRBJ2-7	.	.	TRBV5-1	14	TGCGCCAGCAGCTTACAACAGGGTCCCTACGAGCAGTACTTC	CASSLQQGPYEQYF
TRBJ2-2	.	.	TRBV7-6	14	TGTGCCAGCAGCTCACTAATTAACACCGGGGAGCTGTTTTTT	CASSSLINTGELFF
TRBJ2-7	many	TRBD2	TRBV10-3	14	TGTGCCATCAGTGACGGGAGGACCGCCTACGAGCAGTACTTC	CAISDGRTAYEQYF
TRBJ1-6	.	.	TRBV6-5	14	TGTGCCAGCAGGGGAACAGGGCAGTATTCACCCCTCCACTTT	CASRGTGQYSPLHF
TRBJ2-1	.	.	TRBV5-1	16	TGCGCCAGCAGCCGGGGAAACGGGGCCGGGCGGAATGAGCAGTTCTTC	CASSRGNGAGRNEQFF
TRBJ2-5	.	.	TRBV7-2	17	TGTGCCAGCAGCTTATTTTTTTTTAGCAGGGGGGAAGAGACCCAGTACTTC	CASSLFFFSRGEETQYF
TRBJ2-7	.	.	TRBV20-1	12	TGCAGTGCTAGCGGGAGTGGTGACGAGCAGTACTTC	CSASGSGDEQYF
TRBJ2-7	.	TRBD2	TRBV5-1	14	TGCGCCAGCGGCAGTAGCGGGTCTATCTACGAGCAGTACTTC	CASGSSGSIYEQYF
TRBJ2-5	.	TRBD2	TRBV6-5	15	TGTGCCAGCAGTTACTTAAAGCGGGAGGGAGGGACCCAGTACTTC	CASSYLKREGGTQYF
TRBJ2-7	.	.	TRBV21-1	16	TGTGCCAGCAGCAGGCTCACTAGACCGCCCACCTACGAGCAGTACTTC	CASSRLTRPPTYEQYF
TRBJ2-5	.	.	TRBV6-2/TRBV6-3	14	TGTGCCAGCAGTTACGTTGGAATTACGGAGACCCAGTACTTC	CASSYVGITETQYF
TRBJ2-2	once	TRBD1	TRBV5-1	15	TGCGCCAGCAGCTTCCGGGACAGGGAGACCGGGGAGCTGTTTTTT	CASSFRDRETGELFF
TRBJ2-5	.	.	TRBV29-1	12	TGCAGCATGGCTGGGGCGGGTGAGACCCAGTACTTC	CSMAGAGETQYF
TRBJ2-3	.	TRBD2	TRBV12-3/TRBV12-4	16	TGTGCCAGCAGTTTAAGCGGGAGGCAATCCACAGATACGCAGTATTTT	CASSLSGRQSTDTQYF
TRBJ2-7	.	TRBD2	TRBV27	15	TGTGCCAGCAGTTTGACTAGCGGAGGGGGCTACGAGCAGTACTTC	CASSLTSGGGYEQYF
TRBJ1-1	many	TRBD1	TRBV5-5	16	TGTGCCAGCAGCTCTACAGGGGTGCAAGTTGGCACTGAAGCTTTCTTT	CASSSTGVQVGTEAFF
TRBJ2-3	.	.	TRBV28	13	TGTGCCAGCAGTTTTGGCGCTCCAGATACGCAGTATTTT	CASSFGAPDTQYF
TRBJ2-1	once	TRBD2	TRBV7-9	15	TGTGCCAGCAGATACCTAGCGGGAGGGTCCCATGAGCAGTTCTTC	CASRYLAGGSHEQFF
TRBJ2-1	.	.	TRBV20-1	11	TGCAGTGCTAGGGTCCGGGGTGGGCAGTTCTTC	CSARVRGGQFF